The T cell receptor beta chain under discussion was sequenced for a study of control samples from healthy donors and cancer patients (dated by TCRdb to 2019 to 2021). CDR1 and CDR2 are read off the germline V gene as SGHDT and YYEEEE. The CDR3, from cysteine to phenylalanine, totals 12 residues. The sequence is cut down to CDR3 DNA, 36 bases in frame from base 1. V sheds 1 base and J sheds 4 bases, leaving 5 bases between their ends. Receptor libraries were prepared by the immunoSEQ multiplex PCR assay. TCRdb took over this immuneACCESS table, retaining in-frame rearrangements with V and J assigned. Such tables are incomplete; in checked studies, under half of the missing clones stem from an unresolved V gene, and the remainder is unexplained. This sample comprises some 410,000 clones, approximately 92% of them detected only once. The top ten constitute approximately 6.3% of the sample. On this clone: The antigen it recognizes is unknown. Qualities for individual bases were not recorded, and no much larger clone is one base off.

This receptor was taken from a man aged 40-55 years with head and neck cancer. Material: PBMCs. The rearrangement joined TRBV5-6 to TRBJ1-2; too little of a D gene remains to name it. The DNA sequence is TGTGCCAGCAGCTTGCTCCTCTATGGCTACACCTTC. Its product reads: CASSLLLYGYTF.